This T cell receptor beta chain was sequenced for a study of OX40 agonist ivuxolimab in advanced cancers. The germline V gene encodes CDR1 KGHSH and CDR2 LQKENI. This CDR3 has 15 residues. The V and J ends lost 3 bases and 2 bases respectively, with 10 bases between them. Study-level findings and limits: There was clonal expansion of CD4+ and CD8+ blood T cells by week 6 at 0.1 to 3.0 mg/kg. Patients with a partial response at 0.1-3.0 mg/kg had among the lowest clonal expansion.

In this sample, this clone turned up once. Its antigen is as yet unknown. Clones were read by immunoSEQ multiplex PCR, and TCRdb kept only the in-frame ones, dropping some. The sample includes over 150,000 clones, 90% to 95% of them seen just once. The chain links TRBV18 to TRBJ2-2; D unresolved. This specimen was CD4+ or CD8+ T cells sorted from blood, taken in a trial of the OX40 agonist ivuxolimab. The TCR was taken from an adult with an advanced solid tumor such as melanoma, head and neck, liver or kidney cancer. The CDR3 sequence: CASSPLTGNTGELFF. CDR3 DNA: TGTGCCAGCTCACCGTTAACCGGAAACACCGGGGAGCTGTTTTTT.